Listed below are T cell receptor beta chains from one sample, sequenced in a study of cytomegalovirus exposure and HLA in healthy donors. Clones were sequenced by immunoSEQ multiplex PCR, and TCRdb holds only the in-frame ones, with some missing. This sample has under 150,000 clones, with about 61% found just once. Material: PBMCs. Receptor source: a man aged 18 to 30 in good health and CMV-seropositive. CDR3s include the opening cysteine and the closing phenylalanine or tryptophan. A D gene is named only where the DNA matches it firmly. Size tells how often a clone was seen (once, few, many) or the class of an expanded clone, and some rows leave it out.

NA	TRBJ1-5	TRBV27	few	TGTGCCAGTAGGGGCTATAGCAATCAGCCCCAGCATTTT	CASRGYSNQPQHF
NA	TRBJ2-5	TRBV7-2	NA	TGTGCCAGCAGCCCCACCAGGGTACGGGAGACCCAGTACTTC	CASSPTRVRETQYF
TRBD2	TRBJ2-5	TRBV27	NA	TGTGCCAGCAGTTTCTTGAAGCGGGGGGGCCTGGGGGAGACCCAGTACTTC	CASSFLKRGGLGETQYF
NA	TRBJ2-1	TRBV2	NA	TGTGCCAGCAGCCCATCGGGGGTTGAAGGATACAATGAGCAGTTCTTC	CASSPSGVEGYNEQFF
TRBD1	TRBJ1-5	TRBV29-1	few	TGCAGCGTGGCACCTTCAGGGGGCTCGAATCAGCCCCAGCATTTT	CSVAPSGGSNQPQHF
TRBD1	TRBJ2-1	TRBV7-2	NA	TGTGCCAGCAGCTTAGCGGAAACAGGGGGTTACAATGAGCAGTTCTTC	CASSLAETGGYNEQFF
NA	TRBJ2-1	TRBV7-9	few	TGTGCCAGCAGCCAAGCGGGTAGCAACAATGAGCAGTTCTTC	CASSQAGSNNEQFF
NA	TRBJ1-2	TRBV7-6	NA	TGTGCCAGCAGCTTAGCGCTAGGGGCAGGGGGCTACACCTTC	CASSLALGAGGYTF
NA	TRBJ1-2	TRBV29-1	few	TGCAGCGTTGAAAGTGGGCCCTATGGCTACACCTTC	CSVESGPYGYTF
TRBD1	TRBJ2-5	TRBV5-1	few	TGCGCCAGCAGCCCTCGACAGGGGGCGTTTCGAGAGACCCAGTACTTC	CASSPRQGAFRETQYF
NA	TRBJ1-5	TRBV6-1	NA	TGTGCCAGCAGCCATCCGGGAGACAATCAGCCCCAGCATTTT	CASSHPGDNQPQHF
NA	TRBJ2-7	TRBV5-4	few	TGTGCCAGCAGCTTGGATCCAGGGTTTTTGGACGAGCAGTACTTC	CASSLDPGFLDEQYF
NA	TRBJ1-2	TRBV5-1	NA	TGCGCCAGCAGCTTACGCTTTGATAGCGGCTACACCTTC	CASSLRFDSGYTF
NA	TRBJ1-1	TRBV6-1	NA	TGTGCCAGCAGTGCCTGGGGAGGGTCTACAACTTACAGCGCTTTCTTT	CASSAWGGSTTYSAFF
TRBD1	TRBJ1-4	TRBV18	NA	TGTGCCAGCTCACCGGGGACAGCTAATGAAAAACTGTTTTTT	CASSPGTANEKLFF
NA	TRBJ2-5	TRBV10-3	few	TGTGCCATCAGTGAAGAACTTCAAGAGACCCAGTACTTC	CAISEELQETQYF
NA	TRBJ2-7	TRBV11-2	NA	TGTGCCAGCAACAACGGGGGTGCCGAGCAGTACTTC	CASNNGGAEQYF
NA	TRBJ1-1	TRBV10-3	few	TGTGCCATCAGTGACAGGATAAGTTACACTGAAGCTTTCTTT	CAISDRISYTEAFF
TRBD1	TRBJ1-6	TRBV7-9	NA	TGTGCCAGCAGCTCCAGGGGGCGGAATTCACCCCTCCACTTT	CASSSRGRNSPLHF
TRBD2	TRBJ2-5	TRBV27	NA	TGTGCCAGCAGTTTAATCGCGACTAGCGGGGGGCAAGAGACCCAGTACTTC	CASSLIATSGGQETQYF
NA	TRBJ1-3	TRBV18	NA	TGTGCCAGCTCACCGAGCCGCTCTGGAAACACCATATATTTT	CASSPSRSGNTIYF
TRBD2	TRBJ2-3	TRBV28	NA	TGTGCCAGCAGTTCGCCGGGGGCTACCGGGACTAGCGGAGGCACAGATACGCAGTATTTT	CASSSPGATGTSGGTDTQYF